This T cell receptor (beta chain) was documented in a study of patients and donors after allogeneic stem cell transplantation. TCRdb recomputed calls from the RT-PCR reads with MiXCR, one row per CDR3 protein. The table includes about a million distinct CDR3 sequences, under 20% detected once. This CDR3 spans 14 amino acids. The ends were cut back, 6 bases at V and 4 bases at J, with 15 bases in the middle. J is TRBJ1-1 and V is TRBV12-3 or TRBV12-4, with D possibly being TRBD1 (6 bases). This TCR came from a human donor who was either an allogeneic HSCT recipient or a stem cell or donor lymphocyte infusion donor (not recorded which). It is not recorded whose cells these are; they may come from a transplant donor. The sample was blood, either unsorted or a sorted T cell fraction (not recorded which). CDR3 bases: TGTGCCAGCAGCGTGGAAGGGGGGGCCACTGAAGCTTTCTTT. This translates into CASSVEGGATEAFF.